The sequence of this T cell receptor (beta chain) was determined in a study of T cell responses to AZD1222 COVID-19 vaccine. Study conclusions and caveats: Increased Spike-specific TCR breadth and depth were observed after two AZD1222 doses.

With respect to this clone: Antigen unknown.

Using immunoSEQ multiplex PCR, the repertoire was profiled, and TCRdb retains in-frame clones only, with some absent. The sample lists roughly 100,000 clones; roughly 90% were seen once. This TCR came from an adult in good health. Specimen: peripheral blood, collected on day 0 of AZD1222 vaccination.

The CDR3 is CASSFSGQPQHF. DNA of the CDR3: TGTGCCAGCAGCTTCTCCGGTCAGCCCCAGCATTTT. The rearrangement links TRBV6-5 to TRBJ1-5; D is unclear. The CDR3 covers 12 residues. Germline V CDR1 and CDR2: MNHEY, SVGAGI. V lost 6 bases and J 6 bases, leaving 9 bases between the germline ends.